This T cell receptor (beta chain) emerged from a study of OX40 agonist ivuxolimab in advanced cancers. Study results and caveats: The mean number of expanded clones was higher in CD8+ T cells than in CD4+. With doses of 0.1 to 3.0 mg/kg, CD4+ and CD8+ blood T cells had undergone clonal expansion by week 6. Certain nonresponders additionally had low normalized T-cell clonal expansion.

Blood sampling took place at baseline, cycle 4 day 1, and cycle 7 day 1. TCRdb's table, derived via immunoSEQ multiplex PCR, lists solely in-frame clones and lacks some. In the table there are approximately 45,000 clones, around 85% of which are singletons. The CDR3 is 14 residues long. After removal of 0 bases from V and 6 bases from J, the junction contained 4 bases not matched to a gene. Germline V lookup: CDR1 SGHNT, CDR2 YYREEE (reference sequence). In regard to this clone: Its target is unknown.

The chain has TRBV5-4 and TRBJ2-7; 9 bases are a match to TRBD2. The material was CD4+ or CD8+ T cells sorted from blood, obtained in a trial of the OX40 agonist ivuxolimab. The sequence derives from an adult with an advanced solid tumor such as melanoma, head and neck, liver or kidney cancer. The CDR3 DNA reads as TGTGCCAGCAGCTTGGCTGGCGGGGGGGGCGAGCAGTACTTC. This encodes CASSLAGGGGEQYF. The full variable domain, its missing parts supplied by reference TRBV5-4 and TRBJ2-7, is ETGVTQSPTHLIKTRGQQVTLRCSSQSGHNTVSWYQQALGQGPQFIFQYYREEENGRGNFPPRFSGLQFPNYSSELNVNALELDDSALYLCASSLAGGGGEQYFGPGTRLTVT.